The T cell receptor beta chain described here comes from a study of regulatory T cells in long-lasting Graves disease. In the study overall: New Graves' disease cases had less than 3 months of antithyroid drugs.

Building the TCR beta libraries relied on iRepertoire HTBI primers, and CDR3 regions underwent Arm-PCR. TCRdb used MiXCR to reprocess the multiplex PCR reads, holding one entry per CDR3 protein. Of fewer than 550,000 distinct CDR3 sequences listed, around 17% were seen once; the top ten hold 23%. The CDR3 covers 17 residues. Trimming shortened V by 1 base and J by 2 bases, and 17 bases separated the two germline ends. From germline, CDR1 is SGHNT and CDR2 YYREEE (reference sequence). Time point denoted: newly diagnosed GD, antithyroid drugs for less than 3 months. TCR sequences were obtained from RNA taken from PBMCs. The data also belong to a second study, concerning T cells in Graves' hyperthyroidism and ophthalmopathy.

The V and J genes are TRBV5-4 and TRBJ2-3; D is ambiguous. The TCR comes from a woman aged 18 to 35 with Graves disease. The sequences come from peripheral blood mononuclear cells (PBMCs), collected at new diagnosis, from a patient treated with antithyroid drugs. CDR3 nucleotide sequence: TGTGCCAGCAGCTTGCGAAGCACCTTCTTCTACACAGATACGCAGTATTTT. This translates into CASSLRSTFFYTDTQYF.